These T cell receptor beta chains were read from a single sample in a study of blood T cell repertoires in COVID-19. Some clones are missing from TCRdb's copy, which holds only in-frame ones; the method was immunoSEQ multiplex PCR. The repertoire holds roughly 180,000 clones, with roughly 80% as singletons. The sequencing sample was made of peripheral blood. All receptors derive from a man aged 60 to 69 with active or convalescent COVID-19. Each CDR3 is given with its conserved first and last residue. Each record gives: V gene, J gene, D gene, clone size, CDR3 protein, CDR3 DNA. D genes are given only for firm matches. Rows may omit the clone size; those that give it use once, few, many or a size class.

V: TRBV7-2
J: TRBJ2-1
D: .
size: .
CDR3: CASSLETNYNEQFF
DNA: TGTGCCAGCAGCTTGGAAACTAACTACAATGAGCAGTTCTTC

V: TRBV7-9
J: TRBJ2-3
D: .
size: once
CDR3: CASSGRGPVADTQYF
DNA: TGTGCCAGCAGCGGCCGAGGGCCCGTGGCAGATACGCAGTATTTT

V: TRBV6-5
J: TRBJ2-3
D: TRBD1
size: .
CDR3: CASRDSSTDTQYF
DNA: TGTGCCAGCCGGGACAGCAGCACAGATACGCAGTATTTT

V: TRBV19
J: TRBJ2-7
D: TRBD1
size: .
CDR3: CATSYRGAYEQYF
DNA: TGTGCCACCTCCTACAGGGGGGCCTACGAGCAGTACTTC

V: TRBV30
J: TRBJ1-2
D: .
size: few
CDR3: CAWSVRRGLSFTSYGYTF
DNA: TGTGCCTGGAGTGTACGAAGAGGTTTGTCCTTTACGTCCTATGGCTACACCTTC

V: TRBV6-5
J: TRBJ2-1
D: TRBD1
size: .
CDR3: CASSTPGQHNEQFF
DNA: TGTGCCAGCAGTACACCGGGACAGCACAATGAGCAGTTCTTC

V: TRBV2
J: TRBJ2-1
D: .
size: .
CDR3: CASREGPAPNEQFF
DNA: TGTGCCAGCAGGGAGGGACCAGCTCCCAATGAGCAGTTCTTC

V: TRBV12-3/TRBV12-4
J: TRBJ1-4
D: .
size: few
CDR3: CASSFDGKILFF
DNA: TGTGCCAGCAGTTTTGACGGGAAGATTCTGTTTTTT

V: TRBV18
J: TRBJ1-1
D: .
size: .
CDR3: CASSPREMPNTEAFF
DNA: TGTGCCAGCTCACCACGGGAGATGCCAAACACTGAAGCTTTCTTT

V: TRBV5-1
J: TRBJ2-7
D: TRBD2
size: .
CDR3: CASSSIAGGYEQYF
DNA: TGCGCCAGCAGCTCCATTGCGGGAGGCTACGAGCAGTACTTC

V: TRBV2
J: TRBJ2-1
D: TRBD2
size: .
CDR3: CASSLAGPSYNEQFF
DNA: TGTGCCAGCAGTTTAGCGGGACCGTCCTACAATGAGCAGTTCTTC

V: TRBV6-6
J: TRBJ2-7
D: .
size: .
CDR3: CASSYSRDPSYEQYF
DNA: TGTGCCAGCAGTTACTCGAGGGATCCCTCCTACGAGCAGTACTTC

V: TRBV4-3
J: TRBJ1-1
D: .
size: .
CDR3: CASSQDMRGEAFF
DNA: TGCGCCAGCAGCCAAGATATGAGAGGTGAAGCTTTCTTT

V: TRBV4-2
J: TRBJ1-4
D: TRBD1
size: .
CDR3: CASSQGRGQFDEKLFF
DNA: TGTGCCAGCAGCCAAGGCCGGGGACAGTTTGACGAAAAACTGTTTTTT

V: TRBV7-3
J: TRBJ1-1
D: TRBD1
size: .
CDR3: CASSLGTAQNTEAFF
DNA: TGTGCCAGCAGCTTAGGGACAGCCCAGAACACTGAAGCTTTCTTT

V: TRBV10-3
J: TRBJ1-6
D: TRBD1
size: few
CDR3: CAISGTGVESPLHF
DNA: TGTGCCATCAGTGGGACAGGGGTCGAATCACCCCTCCACTTT

V: TRBV7-2
J: TRBJ2-5
D: .
size: .
CDR3: CASSLRFRETQYF
DNA: TGTGCCAGCAGCTTACGGTTTCGGGAGACCCAGTACTTC

V: TRBV2
J: TRBJ2-7
D: TRBD1
size: .
CDR3: CASSAGQDYEQYF
DNA: TGTGCCAGCAGTGCGGGACAGGACTACGAGCAGTACTTC

V: TRBV2
J: TRBJ1-6
D: .
size: .
CDR3: CASSRWREGGNSPLHF
DNA: TGTGCCAGCAGTAGGTGGAGGGAGGGAGGGAATTCACCCCTCCACTTT

V: TRBV6-5
J: TRBJ2-4
D: .
size: .
CDR3: CASTEGSPPKVYF
DNA: TGTGCCAGCACCGAGGGAAGTCCTCCCAAGGTGTACTTC

V: TRBV6-2/TRBV6-3
J: TRBJ2-1
D: .
size: .
CDR3: CASCSSGSPYNEQFF
DNA: TGTGCCAGCTGTTCAAGCGGGTCGCCCTACAATGAGCAGTTCTTC

V: TRBV6-6
J: TRBJ1-5
D: .
size: few
CDR3: CASSYPGAPNQPQHF
DNA: TGTGCCAGCAGTTACCCAGGGGCCCCCAATCAGCCCCAGCATTTT

V: TRBV28
J: TRBJ2-7
D: .
size: .
CDR3: CASSFALSGPSYEQYF
DNA: TGTGCCAGCAGTTTCGCGCTCAGCGGACCCTCCTACGAGCAGTACTTC

V: TRBV5-6
J: TRBJ2-3
D: .
size: .
CDR3: CASSWMRADTQYF
DNA: TGTGCCAGCAGCTGGATGAGGGCAGATACGCAGTATTTT